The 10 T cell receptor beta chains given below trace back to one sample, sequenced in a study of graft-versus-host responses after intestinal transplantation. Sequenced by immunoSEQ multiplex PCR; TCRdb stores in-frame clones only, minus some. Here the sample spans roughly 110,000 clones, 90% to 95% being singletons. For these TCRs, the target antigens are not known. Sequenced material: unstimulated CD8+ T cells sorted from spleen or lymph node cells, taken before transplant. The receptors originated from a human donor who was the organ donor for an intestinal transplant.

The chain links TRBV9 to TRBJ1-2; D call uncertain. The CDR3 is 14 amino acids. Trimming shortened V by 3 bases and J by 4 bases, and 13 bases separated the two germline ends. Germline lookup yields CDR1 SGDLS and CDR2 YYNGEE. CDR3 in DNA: TGTGCCAGCAGCGCCCCCGGGCAATTCTATGGCTACACCTTC. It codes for CASSAPGQFYGYTF.

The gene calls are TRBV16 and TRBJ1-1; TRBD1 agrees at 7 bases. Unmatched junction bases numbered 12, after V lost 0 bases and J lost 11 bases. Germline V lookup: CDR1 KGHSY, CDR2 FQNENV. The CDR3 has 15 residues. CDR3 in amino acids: CASSQSVRDRSDAFF. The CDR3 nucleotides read TGTGCCAGCAGCCAATCTGTAAGGGACAGAAGCGACGCTTTCTTT.

The chain's CDR3 is CASSYRGNQPQHF. Written as DNA, the CDR3 is TGTGCCAGCAGTTACAGGGGCAATCAGCCCCAGCATTTT. The chain uses TRBV6-9 and TRBJ1-5; D is possibly TRBD1 (5 bases). Germline V gene data show CDR1 as MNHGY and CDR2 as SVAAGI. V dropped 3 bases and J dropped 2 bases, with 5 bases sitting between them. The CDR3 contains 13 residues.

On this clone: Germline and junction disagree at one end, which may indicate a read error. For the CDR3, the DNA is TGCGCCAGCAGCCAAGATTTAGGGAGCTACGAGCAGTACTTC. It codes for CASSQDLGSYEQYF. The genes are TRBV5-4 and TRBJ2-7, with D possibly TRBD2 on 5 matching bases. The CDR3 totals 14 residues. Germline CDR1 is SGHNT and CDR2 is YYREEE (reference sequence).

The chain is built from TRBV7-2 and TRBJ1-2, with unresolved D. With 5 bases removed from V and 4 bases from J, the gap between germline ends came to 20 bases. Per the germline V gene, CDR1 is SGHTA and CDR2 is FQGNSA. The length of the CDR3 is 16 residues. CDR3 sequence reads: CASSPYGREAFYGYTF. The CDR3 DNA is TGTGCCAGCAGCCCATATGGCCGGGAAGCATTCTATGGCTACACCTTC. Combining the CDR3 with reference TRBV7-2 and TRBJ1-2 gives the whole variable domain GAGVSQSPSNKVTEKGKDVELRCDPISGHTALYWYRQSLGQGLEFLIYFQGNSAPDKSGLPSDRFSAERTGGSVSTLTIQRTQQEDSAVYLCASSPYGREAFYGYTFGSGTRLTVV.

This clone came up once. The CDR3 nucleotides are TGCGCCAGCAGCCGACGGGACAGTTTGTGGTACGAGCAGTACTTC. Translation: CASSRRDSLWYEQYF. The chain employs TRBV5-1 and TRBJ2-7; 7 bases are a match to TRBD1. The length of the CDR3 is 15 residues. The germline CDR1 and CDR2 sequences are SGHRS and YFSETQ. After removal of 4 bases from V and 4 bases from J, the junction contained 11 bases not matched to a gene.

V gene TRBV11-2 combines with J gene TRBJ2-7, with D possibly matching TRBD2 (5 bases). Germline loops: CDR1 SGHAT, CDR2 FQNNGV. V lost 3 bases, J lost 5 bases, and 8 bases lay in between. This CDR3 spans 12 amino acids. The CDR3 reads CASSFGEHEQYF. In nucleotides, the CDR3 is TGTGCCAGCAGCTTCGGGGAACACGAGCAGTACTTC.

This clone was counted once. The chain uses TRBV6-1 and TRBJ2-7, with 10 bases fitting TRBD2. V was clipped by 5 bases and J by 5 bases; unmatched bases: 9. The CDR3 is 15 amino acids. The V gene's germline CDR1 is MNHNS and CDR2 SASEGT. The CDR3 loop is CASSPRRLAGDEQYF. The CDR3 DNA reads TGTGCCAGCAGTCCCCGGAGGCTAGCGGGGGACGAGCAGTACTTC.

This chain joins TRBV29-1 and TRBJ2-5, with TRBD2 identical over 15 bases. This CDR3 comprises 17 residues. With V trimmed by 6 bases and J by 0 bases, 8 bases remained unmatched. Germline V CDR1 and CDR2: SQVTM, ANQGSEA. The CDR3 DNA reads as TGCAGCGTATCCGGGACTAGCGGGAGGACTCACCAAGAGACCCAGTACTTC. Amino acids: CSVSGTSGRTHQETQYF.

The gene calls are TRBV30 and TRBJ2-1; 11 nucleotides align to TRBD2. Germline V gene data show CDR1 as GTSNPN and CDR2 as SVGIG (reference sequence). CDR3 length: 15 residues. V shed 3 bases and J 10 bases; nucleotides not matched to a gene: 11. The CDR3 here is CAWRTGTSGWIEQFF. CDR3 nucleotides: TGTGCCTGGAGGACTGGGACTAGCGGATGGATAGAGCAGTTCTTC.